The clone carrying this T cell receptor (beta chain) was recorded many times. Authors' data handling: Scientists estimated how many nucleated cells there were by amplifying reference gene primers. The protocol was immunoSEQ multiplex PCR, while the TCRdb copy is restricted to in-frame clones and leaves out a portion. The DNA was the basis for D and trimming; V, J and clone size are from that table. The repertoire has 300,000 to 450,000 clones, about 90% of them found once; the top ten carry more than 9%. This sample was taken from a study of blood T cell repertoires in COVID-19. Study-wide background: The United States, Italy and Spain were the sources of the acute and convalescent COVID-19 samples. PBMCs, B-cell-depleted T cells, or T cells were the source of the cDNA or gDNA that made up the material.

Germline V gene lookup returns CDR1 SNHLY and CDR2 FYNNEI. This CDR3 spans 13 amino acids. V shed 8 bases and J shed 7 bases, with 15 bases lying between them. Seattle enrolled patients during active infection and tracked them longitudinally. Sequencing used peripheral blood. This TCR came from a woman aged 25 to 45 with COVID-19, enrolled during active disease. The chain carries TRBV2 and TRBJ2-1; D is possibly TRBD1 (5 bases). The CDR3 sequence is CASGVIKGNEQFF. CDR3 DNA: TGTGCCAGCGGGGTGATTAAGGGGAATGAGCAGTTCTTC.